This T cell receptor (beta chain) was obtained from a study of cytomegalovirus exposure and HLA in healthy donors. In the PCR, 60 Vbeta and 13 Jbeta primers were used. Sequenced by immunoSEQ multiplex PCR; TCRdb stores in-frame clones only, minus some. The top ten hold nearly 8.5% of the sample, which has about 160,000 clones, roughly four fifths seen once. There are a few counts of this clone. The sample has other DNA sequences that encode this CDR3 too. The V gene lost 3 bases and the J gene lost 3 bases, with 9 bases spanning the gap. The germline CDR1 and CDR2 sequences are MDHEN and SYDVKM. This CDR3 is built from 14 residues.

The receptor comes from a male donor in good health and CMV-seropositive. The sequenced sample consisted of PBMCs. The chain links TRBV28 to TRBJ1-5; tentatively, D is TRBD1 (5 bases). CDR3 protein: CASSFGGSNQPQHF. The CDR3 DNA is TGTGCCAGCAGTTTTGGGGGGTCCAATCAGCCCCAGCATTTT.